The 30 T cell receptor beta chains given below trace back to one sample, sequenced in a study of blood T cell repertoires in COVID-19. TCRdb's copy holds only in-frame clones and misses some; the assay was immunoSEQ multiplex PCR. The profile shows 200,000 to 300,000 clones, around 86% of them singletons. The sample taken for sequencing was peripheral blood. The receptor set was obtained from a woman in her sixties or seventies who had recovered from COVID-19.

The chain carries TRBV11-2 and TRBJ1-1; 8 nucleotides line up with TRBD1. Germline CDR1 and CDR2: SGHAT and FQNNGV. The ends lost 5 bases at V and 11 bases at J; junction bases unmatched: 10. The CDR3 covers 13 residues. The CDR3 nucleotides are TGTGCCAGCAGCCCAGACAGGGGTGTCCATGCTTTCTTT. It encodes CASSPDRGVHAFF.

The chain recombines TRBV4-1 with TRBJ1-4; 8 nucleotides agree with TRBD1. V was clipped by 4 bases and J by 4 bases; unmatched bases: 2. Germline CDR1 reads MGHRA; CDR2 reads YSYEKL. The CDR3 runs 14 residues. The CDR3 loop reads CASSPGQVNEKLFF. The CDR3, as DNA: TGCGCCAGCAGCCCGGGACAGGTTAATGAAAAACTGTTTTTT.

This chain joins TRBV5-4 and TRBJ2-2, with D possibly being TRBD1 (6 bases). With 4 bases removed from V and 5 bases from J, the gap between germline ends came to 15 bases. This CDR3 spans 15 amino acids. Looked up from germline, CDR1 is SGHNT and CDR2 is YYREEE (reference sequence). The CDR3: CASSPTGLGTGELFF. Here the CDR3 DNA reads TGTGCCAGCAGCCCAACAGGGTTAGGAACCGGGGAGCTGTTTTTT.

This chain links TRBV5-1 with TRBJ2-3; 7 nucleotides align to TRBD2. Germline-derived CDR1 and CDR2 are SGHRS and YFSETQ. The ends lost 5 bases at V and 5 bases at J; junction bases unmatched: 2. CDR3 length: 12 amino acids. The CDR3 coding sequence is TGCGCCAGCAGTTTAGCGGGAGATACGCAGTATTTT. Amino acids: CASSLAGDTQYF.

This clone has only one observation. The V and J genes are TRBV10-2 and TRBJ2-2; no clear D gene. V was shortened by 3 bases and J by 6 bases, with 11 bases between the two germline ends. Germline CDR1 WSHSY, CDR2 SAAADI. The CDR3 covers 14 residues. The CDR3 is CASSDVEVPGELFF. CDR3 nucleotides: TGCGCCAGCAGTGATGTAGAAGTGCCCGGGGAGCTGTTTTTT.

This clone was counted a single time. This chain uses TRBV18 with TRBJ2-3, with a weak D call TRBD1 (6 bases). Germline V gene sequence: CDR1 KGHSH, CDR2 LQKENI. The CDR3 is 14 residues long. The germline V and J ends were trimmed by 1 base and 3 bases, with 8 bases remaining between them. Here the CDR3 DNA reads TGTGCCAGCTCACCACTCAGGGGTACAGATACGCAGTATTTT. It yields the protein CASSPLRGTDTQYF.

This clone was recorded only once. CDR3 DNA: TGTGCCAGTAGTATAACGGTTTACACTGAAGCTTTCTTT. Translation: CASSITVYTEAFF. V is TRBV19 and J is TRBJ1-1; D gene ambiguous. CDR3 length equals 13 residues. Between the trimmed V and J ends, which lost 2 bases and 3 bases, there was a span of 7 bases. CDR1 and CDR2 from the germline V gene are LNHDA and SQIVND (reference sequence).

This chain connects TRBV5-1 to TRBJ2-7, with 9 bases that match TRBD1. This CDR3 is 15 amino acids long. V lost 4 bases and J lost 3; bases outside the gene matches: 8. The germline V gene has CDR1 SGHRS and CDR2 YFSETQ. CDR3 in DNA: TGCGCCAGCAGCCCGGGACAGGGAACGCGCTACGAGCAGTACTTC. Protein sequence: CASSPGQGTRYEQYF.

This chain joins TRBV5-1 and TRBJ1-5, with D perhaps matching TRBD1 (5 bases). The CDR3 totals 17 residues. V gave up 0 bases and J gave up 2 bases, with 15 bases separating them. Germline-derived CDR1 and CDR2 are SGHRS and YFSETQ. The CDR3 loop reads CASSLGSGGGGNQPQHF. CDR3 nucleotide sequence: TGCGCCAGCAGCTTGGGGAGTGGCGGGGGAGGCAATCAGCCCCAGCATTTT. The full variable domain, with the rest looked up from reference TRBV5-1 and TRBJ1-5, is KAGVTQTPRYLIKTRGQQVTLSCSPISGHRSVSWYQQTPGQGLQFLFEYFSETQRNKGNFPGRFSGRQFSNSRSEMNVSTLELGDSALYLCASSLGSGGGGNQPQHFGDGTRLSIL.

Only a few counts were recorded for this clone. J is TRBJ1-6 and V is TRBV4-1; tentatively, D is TRBD1 (6 bases). V dropped 0 bases and J dropped 13 bases, with 16 bases sitting between them. CDR3 length equals 15 residues. Germline assignment: CDR1 MGHRA and CDR2 YSYEKL. CDR3 coding DNA: TGCGCCAGCAGCCAAGATGAAGCAACCCAGGGGCCCCTCCACTTT. It codes for CASSQDEATQGPLHF.

The chain couples TRBV6-6 to TRBJ1-5; the match to TRBD1 covers 12 bases. The CDR3 is 16 amino acids. Germline V CDR1 and CDR2: MNHNY, SVGAGI (reference sequence). The V gene end was trimmed by 6 bases and the J gene end by 7 bases; junction bases not matched to a gene: 10. Written as DNA, the CDR3 is TGTGCCAGCAGCCGAGCGGGACAGGGGGCCGGACAGCCCCAGCATTTT. This codes for CASSRAGQGAGQPQHF.

Only a few counts were recorded for this clone. This chain connects TRBV19 to TRBJ1-2; the match to TRBD1 covers 7 bases. Per the germline V gene, CDR1 is LNHDA and CDR2 is SQIVND (reference sequence). The CDR3 spans 14 residues. V gave up 5 bases and J gave up 4 bases; unmatched junction bases: 7. The CDR3 loop is CASSLSGTVYGYTF. Written as DNA, the CDR3 is TGTGCCAGTAGTCTAAGTGGGACAGTCTATGGCTACACCTTC.

The rearrangement joins TRBV7-9 to TRBJ2-7; D is undetermined. The germline V gene has CDR1 SEHNR and CDR2 FQNEAQ (reference sequence). The CDR3 extends over 12 amino acids. With 5 bases removed from V and 6 bases from J, the gap between germline ends came to 11 bases. CDR3: CASSRDSPEQYF. DNA for the CDR3: TGTGCCAGCAGCCGAGACTCTCCCGAGCAGTACTTC.

The chain links TRBV7-2 to TRBJ2-1, with 11 bases aligning to TRBD1. Looked up from germline, CDR1 is SGHTA and CDR2 is FQGNSA. The CDR3 has 17 amino acids. Losses at the gene ends were 0 bases for V and 4 bases for J; bases not matched to a gene: 5. The CDR3 sequence is CASSLALGQGAYNEQFF. The CDR3 coding sequence is TGTGCCAGCAGCTTAGCCCTAGGACAGGGGGCGTACAATGAGCAGTTCTTC.

The CDR3 DNA follows: TGTGCCAGCAGCTTAGCTCTTGGCAGGGAAAGCTCCTACGAGCAGTACTTC. This sequence encodes CASSLALGRESSYEQYF. This sequence joins TRBV7-2 and TRBJ2-7, with a weak D call TRBD1 (5 bases). The CDR3 contains 17 residues. Germline assignment: CDR1 SGHTA and CDR2 FQGNSA. Deletions cut 0 bases from V and 0 bases from J, with 15 bases between.

Of note for this clone: The same CDR3 arises from other DNA sequences in this sample as well. This chain connects TRBV19 to TRBJ1-6, with 8 bases aligning to TRBD1. The CDR3 sequence is 14 residues long. The germline gives CDR1 LNHDA, CDR2 SQIVND (reference sequence). J was trimmed by 7 bases and V by 1 base; bases with no gene match: 0. The CDR3 DNA sequence: TGTGCCAGTAGTATAGGGACAGGGAATTCACCCCTCCACTTT. Amino acid sequence: CASSIGTGNSPLHF.

The V gene is TRBV2, the J gene TRBJ2-7; D unresolved. From germline, CDR1 is SNHLY and CDR2 FYNNEI. There are 13 residues in the CDR3. The germline V and J ends were trimmed by 5 bases and 1 base, with 9 bases remaining between them. Here the CDR3 DNA reads TGTGCCAGCAGTATTACACCTTCCTACGAGCAGTACTTC. Translating it yields CASSITPSYEQYF. The full variable domain, completed using reference TRBV2 and TRBJ2-7, is EPEVTQTPSHQVTQMGQEVILRCVPISNHLYFYWYRQILGQKVEFLVSFYNNEISEKSEIFDDQFSVERPDGSNFTLKIRSTKLEDSAMYFCASSITPSYEQYFGPGTRLTVT.

The chain uses TRBV11-1 and TRBJ1-1; D gene ambiguous. V gave up 7 bases and J gave up 0 bases, with 12 bases separating them. The germline CDR1 and CDR2 sequences are SGHAT and FQDESV (reference sequence). The CDR3 has 14 amino acids. The CDR3 DNA is TGTGCCAGCACCGATCGTTACATGAACACTGAAGCTTTCTTT. Protein: CASTDRYMNTEAFF.

In this sample, this clone turned up once. The V gene is TRBV10-3, the J gene TRBJ1-3; D call uncertain. Trimming removed 6 bases at V and 8 bases at J, with 8 bases between. The V gene's germline CDR1 is ENHRY and CDR2 SYGVKD. The CDR3 consists of 11 residues. In DNA form, the CDR3 reads TGTGCCATCAGGCGGGGAGACACCATATATTTT. Amino acids: CAIRRGDTIYF.

This rearrangement joins TRBV10-3 to TRBJ1-6, with a weak D call TRBD1 (5 bases). Germline lookup yields CDR1 ENHRY and CDR2 SYGVKD. The V and J ends lost 0 bases and 5 bases respectively, with 11 bases between them. This CDR3 spans 16 amino acids. CDR3 residues: CAISESRGANNSPLHF. The CDR3 DNA sequence: TGTGCCATCAGTGAGTCGCGTGGGGCGAATAATTCACCCCTCCACTTT.

The rearrangement uses TRBV4-2 and TRBJ2-3, with D tentatively TRBD2 (7 bases). Germline CDR1 and CDR2: LGHNA and YNFKEQ. Trimming left V 4 bases short and J 5 bases short, with 13 bases between. The CDR3 is made up of 14 amino acids. The CDR3 is CASSLGGGGDTQYF. CDR3 in DNA: TGTGCCAGCAGCCTGGGAGGGGGGGGAGATACGCAGTATTTT.

The chain carries TRBV5-4 and TRBJ2-1, with D possibly matching TRBD2 (7 bases). Trimming took 0 bases from V and 5 from J, leaving 12 bases between them. The germline gives CDR1 SGHNT, CDR2 YYREEE (reference sequence). The CDR3 is 15 amino acids. CDR3 residues: CASSLVGGADNEQFF. The DNA of the CDR3 is TGTGCCAGCAGCTTGGTGGGGGGGGCCGACAATGAGCAGTTCTTC.

The chain has TRBV7-2 and TRBJ2-1, with 7 bases aligning to TRBD1. With 6 bases clipped from V and 8 bases from J, the junction kept 4 bases outside the gene matches. Germline V gene lookup returns CDR1 SGHTA and CDR2 FQGNSA. The CDR3 loop spans 12 amino acids. DNA for the CDR3: TGTGCCAGCAGTGCTACAGGGGATGAGCAGTTCTTC. The encoded protein is CASSATGDEQFF.

This chain uses TRBV6-2 or TRBV6-3 with TRBJ2-3, with D tentatively TRBD2 (6 bases). Per the germline V gene, CDR1 is MNHEY and CDR2 is SVGEGT. The V end lost 7 bases, the J end lost 4 bases, and 18 bases lay between the germline ends. The CDR3 spans 15 residues. CDR3 nucleotides: TGTGCCAGCACCCCCTCCGGGGGTGCCGCAGATACGCAGTATTTT. Translation gives CASTPSGGAADTQYF.

This clone occurred many times. The V gene is TRBV7-3, the J gene TRBJ1-2; D perhaps matches TRBD1 (6 bases). Germline CDR1 is SGHTA and CDR2 is FQGTGA. The germline V and J ends were trimmed by 1 base and 4 bases, with 13 bases remaining between them. The CDR3 loop spans 15 amino acids. DNA for the CDR3: TGTGCCAGCAGCTTAATCCCAGGGGAGGGCTATGGCTACACCTTC. It translates to CASSLIPGEGYGYTF.

This sequence joins TRBV7-9 and TRBJ1-4; 7 nucleotides line up with TRBD1. The length of the CDR3 is 19 residues. With V trimmed by 0 bases and J by 8 bases, 18 bases remained unmatched. The germline V gene has CDR1 SEHNR and CDR2 FQNEAQ (reference sequence). CDR3 region: CASSLAFADRWSPGEKLFF. In DNA, the CDR3 is TGTGCCAGCAGCTTAGCGTTCGCGGACAGGTGGTCGCCGGGCGAAAAACTGTTTTTT.

This clone was observed a handful of times. The chain employs TRBV7-3 and TRBJ2-2; 7 nucleotides line up with TRBD2. Trimming took 2 bases from V and 6 from J; bases not matched to a gene: 6. Germline lookup yields CDR1 SGHTA and CDR2 FQGTGA. The CDR3 extends over 15 amino acids. The CDR3 region is CASSLSGGIAGELFF. The CDR3 nucleotides read TGTGCCAGCAGCTTATCGGGGGGAATAGCCGGGGAGCTGTTTTTT.

This clone was picked up one time. The chain employs TRBV5-1 and TRBJ2-2; D possibly corresponds to TRBD1 (6 bases). Per the germline V gene, CDR1 is SGHRS and CDR2 is YFSETQ. This CDR3 spans 14 amino acids. The V end lost 8 bases, the J end lost 2 bases, and 13 bases lay between the germline ends. CDR3 in amino acids: CASFNRANTGELFF. DNA for the CDR3: TGCGCCAGTTTTAACAGGGCCAACACCGGGGAGCTGTTTTTT.

The chain links TRBV20-1 to TRBJ1-2, with D possibly being TRBD1 (5 bases). Germline CDR1 DFQATT, CDR2 SNEGSKA (reference sequence). This CDR3 comprises 11 residues. This CDR3 is CSVDSNYGYTF. The CDR3 DNA is TGCAGCGTAGACAGCAACTATGGCTACACCTTC.

The chain couples TRBV3-1 (or the pseudogene TRBV3-2) to TRBJ2-1; a weak D match, TRBD2 (5 bases). The V end was cut by 6 bases, the J end by 7 bases, with 10 bases between. Germline V CDR1 and CDR2: LGHDT, YNNKEL (reference sequence). The CDR3 totals 12 residues. In DNA, the CDR3 is TGTGCCAGCAGTCGAAGGAGGAATGAGCAGTTCTTC. Its protein is CASSRRRNEQFF.